Each of the 25 T cell receptor beta chains below was sequenced from the same sample in a study of T-cell reconstitution after alpha-beta-depleted transplantation in children. Molecular barcoding with unique molecular identifiers was used for the TCRbeta library. TCRdb analysed the PCR reads with MiXCR anew, one entry per CDR3 protein. The table lists 600,000 or so distinct CDR3 sequences, 20% to 25% of them singletons. Sequenced material: PBMCs, mostly from graft donor cells, taken 360 days after TCRalphabeta/CD19-depleted stem cell transplant. These receptor sequences come from a boy under two years old who had a stem cell transplant for acute myeloid leukemia, so the T cells may come from the graft donor.

The genes are TRBV3-1 and TRBJ1-4, with no clear D. This CDR3 spans 15 amino acids. Trimming took 4 bases from V and 8 from J, leaving 17 bases between them. Germline values: CDR1 LGHDT, CDR2 YNNKEL (reference sequence). CDR3 amino acids: CASSRPAGTDEKLFF. CDR3 DNA: TGTGCCAGCAGCCGCCCGGCAGGTACGGACGAAAAACTGTTTTTT.

This clonotype appeared many times. The chain carries TRBV6-5 and TRBJ1-2; D is possibly TRBD1 (6 bases). V lost 0 bases to trimming and J lost 5 bases, with 25 bases between them. The CDR3 has 19 amino acids. Germline V gene data show CDR1 as MNHEY and CDR2 as SVGAGI. The CDR3, as DNA: TGTGCCAGCAGTTACTCCCCCTATCCCCGACAGGTTGGAATTTATGGCTACACCTTC. This translates into CASSYSPYPRQVGIYGYTF.

The chain is built from TRBV28 and TRBJ2-7, with D maybe TRBD1 (6 bases). The CDR3 consists of 14 residues. CDR1 MDHEN and CDR2 SYDVKM come from the germline V gene. Trimming took 4 bases from V and 6 from J, leaving 16 bases between them. CDR3 bases: TGTGCCAGCAGTTCTCACAGACAGGTTCGCGAGCAGTACTTC. Translation gives CASSSHRQVREQYF.

The genes are TRBV12-3 or TRBV12-4 and TRBJ2-3; D gene unclear. The CDR3 spans 14 residues. V shed 2 bases and J shed 1 base, with 7 bases lying between them. CDR3 nucleotides: TGTGCCAGCAGTTTAAGGGTCCGCACAGATACGCAGTATTTT. This sequence encodes CASSLRVRTDTQYF.

This clonotype occurred many times. The chain couples TRBV5-5 to TRBJ2-1; 9 nucleotides agree with TRBD2. The ends lost 0 bases at V and 5 bases at J; junction bases unmatched: 6. The CDR3 is made up of 16 amino acids. Germline CDR1 SGHKS, CDR2 YYEKEE (reference sequence). The CDR3 reads CASSLGRGGLNNEQFF. In DNA form, the CDR3 reads TGTGCCAGCAGCTTGGGGCGGGGGGGCCTCAACAATGAGCAGTTCTTC.

V is TRBV3-1 and J is TRBJ2-5; D is perhaps TRBD1 (5 bases). CDR1 is LGHDT and CDR2 is YNNKEL in the germline V gene (reference sequence). This CDR3 spans 14 amino acids. V lost 1 base to trimming and J lost 4 bases, with 10 bases between them. In DNA, the CDR3 is TGTGCCAGCAGCCAAGTCCGTCAGGGAGAGACCCAGTACTTC. As protein: CASSQVRQGETQYF.

V and J are TRBV11-3 and TRBJ2-1; possibly TRBD2 for D (5 bases). Germline V gene sequence: CDR1 SGHNT, CDR2 YENEEA. V shed 1 base and J shed 2 bases, with 15 bases lying between them. The CDR3 runs to 17 residues. The CDR3, as DNA: TGTGCCAGCAGCTTAGGGGCTAGCAGACCGACCTACAATGAGCAGTTCTTC. Translating gives CASSLGASRPTYNEQFF. The full variable domain, with the rest looked up from reference TRBV11-3 and TRBJ2-1, is EAGVVQSPRYKIIEKKQPVAFWCNPISGHNTLYWYLQNLGQGPELLIRYENEEAVDDSQLPKDRFSAERLKGVDSTLKIQPAELGDSAVYLCASSLGASRPTYNEQFFGPGTRLTVL.

Only one count was recorded for this clonotype. The chain employs TRBV15 and TRBJ2-7, with 11 bases matching TRBD1. The CDR3 covers 15 residues. V was clipped by 1 base and J by 2 bases; unmatched bases: 1. The germline V gene has CDR1 LNHNV and CDR2 YYDKDF (reference sequence). The CDR3 nucleotides are TGTGCCACCAGCAGAGCGGGACAGGGGGCCTACGAGCAGTACTTC. It yields the protein CATSRAGQGAYEQYF.

This clonotype was found many times. The V call is TRBV6-5, the J call TRBJ2-1; the match to TRBD2 covers 12 bases. J lost 8 bases, V lost 2 bases, and 7 bases had no gene match. Germline V gene lookup returns CDR1 MNHEY and CDR2 SVGAGI. CDR3 length: 16 residues. Here the CDR3 DNA reads TGTGCCAGCAGTTACGGACTAGCGGGAAGATACGATGAGCAGTTCTTC. Translated, it gives CASSYGLAGRYDEQFF.

The table lists this clonotype with many counts. The chain employs TRBV29-1 and TRBJ2-5, with D perhaps matching TRBD1 (6 bases). The V gene's germline CDR1 is SQVTM and CDR2 ANQGSEA. The CDR3 length is 15 residues. Trimming removed 0 bases from V and 10 bases from J, with 21 bases in between. As DNA, the CDR3 is TGCAGCGTTGAAGATGAAGGTGACAGGACAGTGGTCCAGTACTTC. It yields the protein CSVEDEGDRTVVQYF. The complete variable domain, with remaining parts taken from reference TRBV29-1 and TRBJ2-5, reads SAVISQKPSRDICQRGTSLTIQCQVDSQVTMMFWYRQQPGQSLTLIATANQGSEATYESGFVIDKFPISRPNLTFSTLTVSNMSPEDSSIYLCSVEDEGDRTVVQYFGPGTRLLVL.

V usage is TRBV12-5 and J usage is TRBJ2-7; D is perhaps TRBD1 (6 bases). Trimming took 1 base from V and 2 from J, leaving 9 bases between them. Germline V lookup: CDR1 LGHNT, CDR2 FRNRAP. This CDR3 has 14 residues. In nucleotides, the CDR3 is TGTGCTAGTGGTTTGGAAGACAGGACCTACGAGCAGTACTTC. Protein sequence: CASGLEDRTYEQYF.

This clonotype has a handful of counts. V usage is TRBV12-3 or TRBV12-4 and J usage is TRBJ2-6; D is ambiguous. There are 15 residues in the CDR3. V was cut by 3 bases and J by 0 bases, with 6 bases left in between. The CDR3 DNA follows: TGTGCCAGCAGTTTCGGGCGCTCTGGGGCCAACGTCCTGACTTTC. Amino acids: CASSFGRSGANVLTF.

A few counts support this clonotype. The chain recombines TRBV12-5 with TRBJ2-2, with D possibly being TRBD2 (5 bases). Germline CDR1 LGHNT, CDR2 FRNRAP. The CDR3 consists of 15 residues. Trimming stripped 1 base from V and 2 bases from J, with 8 bases between. The CDR3 DNA reads as TGTGCTAGTGGTTTGGCCGGGGTTAACACCGGGGAGCTGTTTTTT. The encoded protein is CASGLAGVNTGELFF. Using reference TRBV12-5 and TRBJ2-2 for the parts outside the CDR3, the full variable domain is DARVTQTPRHKVTEMGQEVTMRCQPILGHNTVFWYRQTMMQGLELLAYFRNRAPLDDSGMPKDRFSAEMPDATLATLKIQPSEPRDSAVYFCASGLAGVNTGELFFGEGSRLTVL.

The chain uses TRBV12-3 or TRBV12-4 and TRBJ2-7; TRBD2 might be the D (5 bases). Trimming removed 2 bases at V and 7 bases at J, with 18 bases between. The CDR3 totals 15 residues. CDR3 amino acids: CASSLPYEGRFEQYV. The CDR3 bases are TGTGCCAGCAGTTTACCATACGAGGGCAGATTTGAGCAGTACGTC.

This clonotype was recorded at least ten times. The chain is built from TRBV20-1 and TRBJ2-1, with TRBD2 matching 9 bases. The CDR3 spans 20 residues. Germline CDR1 reads DFQATT; CDR2 reads SNEGSKA (reference sequence). The V gene end was trimmed by 3 bases and the J gene end by 0 bases; junction bases not matched to a gene: 18. The CDR3 reads CSASELTSGYTWSSYNEQFF. In nucleotides, the CDR3 is TGCAGTGCTAGCGAATTGACTAGCGGATACACTTGGAGCTCCTACAATGAGCAGTTCTTC.

This clonotype was counted between two and nine times. This chain joins TRBV20-1 and TRBJ2-2, with D unclear. The CDR3 consists of 11 residues. Germline loops: CDR1 DFQATT, CDR2 SNEGSKA (reference sequence). V was clipped by 5 bases and J by 7 bases, with 8 bases between them. The CDR3: CSALLFGELFF. The CDR3 DNA follows: TGCAGTGCTCTCCTCTTCGGGGAGCTGTTTTTT.

The genes are TRBV7-3 and TRBJ2-3; 10 nucleotides align to TRBD1. Germline CDR1 is SGHTA and CDR2 is FQGTGA. V lost 5 bases and J lost 4; bases outside the gene matches: 3. The CDR3 covers 14 residues. The CDR3 nucleotides read TGTGCCAGCAGCGGGACAGGGGCCTCAGATACGCAGTATTTT. Translated, it gives CASSGTGASDTQYF.

This clonotype was counted only a few times. The chain carries TRBV20-1 and TRBJ2-1; D is unresolved. The CDR3 is 14 amino acids. The germline V gene has CDR1 DFQATT and CDR2 SNEGSKA (reference sequence). V lost 4 bases to trimming and J lost 4 bases, with 14 bases between them. The CDR3 protein is CSAKMYPSYNEQFF. The CDR3 DNA is TGCAGTGCTAAGATGTATCCTTCTTACAATGAGCAGTTCTTC.

This sequence joins TRBV20-1 and TRBJ2-3; D ambiguous. V lost 3 bases to trimming and J lost 1 base, with 5 bases between them. This CDR3 spans 12 amino acids. In germline, CDR1 is DFQATT, CDR2 SNEGSKA (reference sequence). The CDR3 loop reads CSASVRTDTQYF. In nucleotides, the CDR3 is TGCAGTGCTAGTGTCCGCACAGATACGCAGTATTTT.

This clonotype was picked up many times. Likely a read error: the CDR3 ends without its conserved phenylalanine or tryptophan. The chain is built from TRBV6-2 or TRBV6-3 and TRBJ2-7, with a tentative D call TRBD2 (6 bases). Trimming shortened V by 7 bases and J by 1 base, and 14 bases separated the two germline ends. CDR3 length equals 14 residues. Germline V gene lookup returns CDR1 MNHEY and CDR2 SVGEGT. The CDR3 protein is CASTLVGRSYEQYL. The CDR3 coding sequence is TGTGCCAGCACCCTGGTCGGGAGATCCTACGAGCAGTACTTG.

V usage is TRBV6-1 and J usage is TRBJ2-5; 7 nucleotides align to TRBD1. Germline V gene data show CDR1 as MNHNS and CDR2 as SASEGT. V gave up 5 bases and J gave up 5 bases; unmatched junction bases: 8. This CDR3 is built from 14 residues. The CDR3 spells CASSPRQGPETQYF. The CDR3 nucleotides read TGTGCCAGCAGTCCCCGACAGGGTCCGGAGACCCAGTACTTC.

This clonotype has ten or more counts. This rearrangement joins TRBV28 to TRBJ1-3; D is possibly TRBD1 (5 bases). V lost 8 bases and J lost 0, with 11 bases in between. Germline loops: CDR1 MDHEN, CDR2 SYDVKM. The CDR3 spans 14 residues. Written as DNA, the CDR3 is TGTGCCAGCGGCATGGGGGGCTCTGGAAACACCATATATTTT. Its protein product is CASGMGGSGNTIYF.

This clonotype was seen only a few times. V is TRBV6-4 and J is TRBJ2-2, with D uncertain. This CDR3 region has 14 residues. Trimming removed 3 bases from V and 3 bases from J, with 8 bases in between. Per germline, CDR1 MRHNA and CDR2 SNTAGT. In nucleotides, the CDR3 is TGTGCCAGCAGTGAATACAGCTACACCGGGGAGCTGTTTTTT. It codes for CASSEYSYTGELFF.

The gene calls are TRBV20-1 and TRBJ1-1; 11 positions match TRBD1. The CDR3 is made up of 15 amino acids. Unmatched junction bases numbered 3, after V lost 3 bases and J lost 0 bases. CDR1 DFQATT and CDR2 SNEGSKA come from the germline V gene (reference sequence). CDR3: CSASRDRGMNTEAFF. The CDR3 nucleotides read TGCAGTGCTAGCAGGGACAGGGGGATGAACACTGAAGCTTTCTTT.

Only a few counts were recorded for this clonotype. This chain connects TRBV20-1 to TRBJ2-7, with no clear D. The V and J ends lost 5 bases and 0 bases respectively, with 8 bases between them. From germline, CDR1 is DFQATT and CDR2 SNEGSKA (reference sequence). The CDR3 loop spans 12 amino acids. This chain's CDR3 is CSASGSSYEQYV. The CDR3 coding sequence is TGCAGTGCTTCGGGTAGCTCCTACGAGCAGTACGTC.